This TCR beta chain originates from a study of shared clonotypes between healthy human individuals. Study at large: Researchers assigned three CD4 naive, three CD4 memory, two CD8 naive and one CD8 memory plate to each donor.

This table comes from immunoSEQ multiplex PCR, and its TCRdb copy is limited to in-frame clones, with some not included. Altogether roughly 2.5 million clones are present, about 92% being singletons, with the ten largest covering around 0.14%. A remark on this clone: Its antigen is still unknown. The sample holds other DNA sequences that translate to the same CDR3.

Points from the study as a whole: Roughly 5% of naive CD4 clonotypes were shared across a handful of donors.

Germline CDR1 reads SGHRS; CDR2 reads YFSETQ. The CDR3 runs 14 residues. V shed 5 bases, J shed 2 bases, and the junction held 5 bases outside the gene matches. The TCR was taken from a young man in good health. The V gene is TRBV5-1, the J gene TRBJ2-5; 8 bases fit TRBD2. The sequencing sample was made of naive CD4+ T cells sorted from blood. The subset denotes: CD45RA+ positively selected. The CDR3: CASRPPGGQETQYF. DNA for the CDR3: TGCGCCAGCAGGCCCCCGGGAGGGCAAGAGACCCAGTACTTC.